Presented here are 2 T cell receptor beta chains from one specimen sequenced in a study of graft-versus-host responses after intestinal transplantation. These TCRs are of unknown antigen specificity. Clones were read by immunoSEQ multiplex PCR, and TCRdb kept only the in-frame ones, dropping some. The sample has tens of thousands of clones, 91% seen once; the top ten hold over 0.08%. Here the sequenced sample was unstimulated CD4+ T cells sorted from spleen or lymph node cells, taken before intestinal transplant. These receptors came from a human donor who received an intestinal transplant.

V gene TRBV9 combines with J gene TRBJ2-1; 12 bases fit TRBD2. Trimming cost V 3 bases and J 9 bases; bases outside gene matches: 7. CDR1 SGDLS and CDR2 YYNGEE come from the germline V gene. The CDR3 is made up of 15 amino acids. The CDR3 loop reads CASSAGGLAGGEQFF. The CDR3 DNA reads TGTGCCAGCAGCGCGGGGGGACTAGCGGGCGGTGAGCAGTTCTTC.

V and J are TRBV5-1 and TRBJ1-5, with 7 bases that match TRBD1. V lost 4 bases, J lost 8 bases, and 12 bases stayed unmatched. This CDR3 spans 15 amino acids. The germline CDR1 and CDR2 sequences are SGHRS and YFSETQ. For the CDR3, the DNA is TGCGCCAGCAGCCCAGCCACAGGGGTCGGAGAGCCCCAGCATTTT. Its translation is CASSPATGVGEPQHF.